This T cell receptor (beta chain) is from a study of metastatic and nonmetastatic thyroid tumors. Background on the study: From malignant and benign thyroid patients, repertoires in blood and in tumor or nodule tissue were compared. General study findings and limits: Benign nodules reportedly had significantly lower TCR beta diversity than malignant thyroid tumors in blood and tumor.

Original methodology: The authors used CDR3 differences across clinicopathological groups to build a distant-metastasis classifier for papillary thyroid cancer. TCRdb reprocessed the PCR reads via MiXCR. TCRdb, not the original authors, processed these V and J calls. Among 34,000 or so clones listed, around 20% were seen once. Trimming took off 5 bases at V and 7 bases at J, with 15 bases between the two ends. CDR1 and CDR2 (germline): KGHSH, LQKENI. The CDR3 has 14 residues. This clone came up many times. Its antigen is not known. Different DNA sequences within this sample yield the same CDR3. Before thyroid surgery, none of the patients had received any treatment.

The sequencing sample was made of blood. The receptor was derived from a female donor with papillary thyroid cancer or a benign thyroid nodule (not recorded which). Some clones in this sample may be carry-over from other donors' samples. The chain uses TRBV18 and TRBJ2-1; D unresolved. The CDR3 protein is CASSFLGVRNEQFF. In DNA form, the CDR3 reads TGTGCCAGCTCATTCCTAGGAGTTCGAAATGAGCAGTTCTTC.